The table lists the clone carrying this TCR beta chain with a few counts. The antigen remains unidentified. The sample belongs to a study of vaccination and CD4 T cells after COVID-19. Whole-study context: Subjects got two shots of BNT162b2 or mRNA-1273 vaccine.

Treatment noted: roughly nine-day PBMC culture with coronavirus spike peptide pools or control peptides (ViraFEST assay). Peptide-pool expansion of antigen-specific T cells preceded TCR sequencing in ViraFEST. The germline V and J ends were trimmed by 4 bases and 3 bases, with 15 bases remaining between them. Germline V lookup: CDR1 MNHEY, CDR2 SVGAGI. The CDR3 covers 15 residues. Cultured CD4+ T cell DNA underwent sequencing with the Oncomine TCR Beta short-read assay. Genomic DNA extraction was carried out from cultured CD4+ T cells. TCRdb fed the PCR reads into MiXCR, producing one record per CDR3 protein. The sample comprises about 20,000 distinct CDR3 sequences, 45% to 55% of which are singletons, and 7.4% rests with the top ten. Study-level results: Median counts of SARS-CoV-2-reactive clonotypes increased from around 20 to 38; this difference was not significant.

The chain carries TRBV6-5 and TRBJ1-1; D is ambiguous. Sequenced: CD4+ T cells from blood, cultured in vitro. The TCR was taken from a human donor who had recovered from COVID-19. This CDR3 reads CASSSAPGRDTEAFF. DNA of the CDR3: TGTGCCAGCAGTTCGGCCCCCGGGCGGGACACTGAAGCTTTCTTT.